This TCR beta chain is drawn from a study of T cells in Graves' hyperthyroidism and ophthalmopathy. Overall study context: Initial diagnosis, before any treatment, was when peripheral blood was collected.

This clonotype has ten or more counts. What it binds is not known. RNA transcripts yielded amplified TCR beta CDR3 regions. When the TCR CDR3 underwent first-round RT-PCR, the HTBI primer set was used. TCRdb recomputed calls from the multiplex PCR reads with MiXCR, one row per CDR3 protein. The data show fewer than 750,000 distinct CDR3 sequences, 13% to 15% seen once. Study conclusions and caveats: Researchers report that a 13 V-J model separated ophthalmopathy from stable hyperthyroidism.

Sequencing input: blood. This clonotype was sampled from a woman aged 45-59 years with Graves' ophthalmopathy.

CDR3 bases: TGTGCCAGCAGCCCAGGGACTAGCCCCTCTGACATTCAGTACTTC. Protein sequence: CASSPGTSPSDIQYF. The chain has TRBV11-3 and TRBJ2-4; 9 nucleotides agree with TRBD2. The germline V gene encodes CDR1 SGHNT and CDR2 YENEEA. The CDR3 has 15 amino acids. The V and J ends lost 5 bases and 8 bases, in that order; junction bases with no gene match: 10.